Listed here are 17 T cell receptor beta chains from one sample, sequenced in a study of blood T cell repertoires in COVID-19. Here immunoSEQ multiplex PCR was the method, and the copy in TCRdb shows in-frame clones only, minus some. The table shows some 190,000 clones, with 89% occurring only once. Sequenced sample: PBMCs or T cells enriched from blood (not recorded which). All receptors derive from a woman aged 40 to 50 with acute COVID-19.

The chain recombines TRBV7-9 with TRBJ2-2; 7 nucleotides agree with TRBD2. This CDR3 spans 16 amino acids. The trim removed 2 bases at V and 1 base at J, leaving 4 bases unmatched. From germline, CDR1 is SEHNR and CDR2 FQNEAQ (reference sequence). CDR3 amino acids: CASSLWSSGNTGELFF. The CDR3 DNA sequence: TGTGCCAGCAGCTTATGGTCTAGCGGGAACACCGGGGAGCTGTTTTTT.

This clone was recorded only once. The CDR3 DNA reads as TGTGCCAGCAATCGACTAGCGGTCGGGTACTTC. Translation: CASNRLAVGYF. The chain has TRBV2 and TRBJ2-5; 9 bases fit TRBD2. The trim removed 7 bases at V and 13 bases at J, leaving 7 bases unmatched. Germline V gene data show CDR1 as SNHLY and CDR2 as FYNNEI. The length of the CDR3 is 11 residues.

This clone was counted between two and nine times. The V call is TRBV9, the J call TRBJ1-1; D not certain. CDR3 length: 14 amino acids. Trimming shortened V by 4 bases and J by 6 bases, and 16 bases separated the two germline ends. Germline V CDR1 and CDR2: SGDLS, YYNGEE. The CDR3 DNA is TGTGCCAGCAGCCCCACGGCCGTGAGGCCTGAAGCTTTCTTT. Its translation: CASSPTAVRPEAFF.

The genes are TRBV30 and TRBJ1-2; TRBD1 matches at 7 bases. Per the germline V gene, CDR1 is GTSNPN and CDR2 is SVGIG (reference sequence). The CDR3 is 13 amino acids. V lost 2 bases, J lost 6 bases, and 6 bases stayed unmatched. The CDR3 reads CAWSHTGADGYTF. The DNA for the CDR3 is TGTGCCTGGAGTCATACAGGGGCCGATGGCTACACCTTC.

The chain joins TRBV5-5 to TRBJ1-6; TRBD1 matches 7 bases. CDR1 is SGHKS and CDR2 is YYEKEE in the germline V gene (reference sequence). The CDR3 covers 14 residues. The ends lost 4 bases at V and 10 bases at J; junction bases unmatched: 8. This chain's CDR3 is CASSPGTAGSPLHF. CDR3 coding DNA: TGTGCCAGCAGCCCAGGGACAGCCGGATCACCCCTCCACTTT. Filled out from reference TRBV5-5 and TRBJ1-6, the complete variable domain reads DAGVTQSPTHLIKTRGQQVTLRCSPISGHKSVSWYQQVLGQGPQFIFQYYEKEERGRGNFPDRFSARQFPNYSSELNVNALLLGDSALYLCASSPGTAGSPLHFGNGTRLTVT.

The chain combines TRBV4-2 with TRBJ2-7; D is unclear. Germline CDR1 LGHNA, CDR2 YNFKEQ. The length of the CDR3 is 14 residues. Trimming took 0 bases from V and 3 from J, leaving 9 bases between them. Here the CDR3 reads CASSQDRVDYEQYF. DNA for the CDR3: TGTGCCAGCAGCCAAGATCGGGTTGACTACGAGCAGTACTTC.

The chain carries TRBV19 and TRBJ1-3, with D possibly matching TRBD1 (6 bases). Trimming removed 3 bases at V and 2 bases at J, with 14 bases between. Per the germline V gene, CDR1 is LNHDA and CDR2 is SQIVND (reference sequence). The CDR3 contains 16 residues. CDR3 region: CASSIPFAGAGNTIYF. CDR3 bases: TGTGCCAGTAGTATCCCTTTCGCAGGGGCTGGAAACACCATATATTTT. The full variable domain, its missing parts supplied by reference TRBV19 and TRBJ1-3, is DGGITQSPKYLFRKEGQNVTLSCEQNLNHDAMYWYRQDPGQGLRLIYYSQIVNDFQKGDIAEGYSVSREKKESFPLTVTSAQKNPTAFYLCASSIPFAGAGNTIYFGEGSWLTVV.

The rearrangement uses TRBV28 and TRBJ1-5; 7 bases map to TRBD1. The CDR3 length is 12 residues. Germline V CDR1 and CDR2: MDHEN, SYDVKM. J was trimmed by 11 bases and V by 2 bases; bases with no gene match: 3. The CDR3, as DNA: TGTGCCAGCAGTTTACTCAGGGGGGCCCAGCATTTT. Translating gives CASSLLRGAQHF.

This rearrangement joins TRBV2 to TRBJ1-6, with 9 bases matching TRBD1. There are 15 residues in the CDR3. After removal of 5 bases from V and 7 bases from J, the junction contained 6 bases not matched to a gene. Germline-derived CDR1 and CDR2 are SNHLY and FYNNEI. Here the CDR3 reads CASSTQTGGNSPLHF. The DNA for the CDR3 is TGTGCCAGCAGTACCCAGACAGGGGGGAATTCACCCCTCCACTTT.

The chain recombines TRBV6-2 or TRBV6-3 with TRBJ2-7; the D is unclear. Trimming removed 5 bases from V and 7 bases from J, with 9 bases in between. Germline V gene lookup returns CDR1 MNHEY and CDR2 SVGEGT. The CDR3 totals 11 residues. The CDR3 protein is CASSREVEQYF. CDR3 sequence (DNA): TGTGCCAGCAGTAGAGAGGTGGAGCAGTACTTC.

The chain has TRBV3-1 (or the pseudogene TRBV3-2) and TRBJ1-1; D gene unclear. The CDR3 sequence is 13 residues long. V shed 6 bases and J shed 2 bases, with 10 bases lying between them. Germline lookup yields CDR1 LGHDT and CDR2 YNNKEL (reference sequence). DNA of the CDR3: TGTGCCAGCAGTTTAAGACACAACACTGAAGCTTTCTTT. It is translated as CASSLRHNTEAFF.

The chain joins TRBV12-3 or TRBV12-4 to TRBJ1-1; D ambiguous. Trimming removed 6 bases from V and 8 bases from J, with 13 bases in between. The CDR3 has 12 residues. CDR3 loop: CASSPTSSEAFF. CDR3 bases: TGTGCCAGCAGCCCCACATCATCCGAAGCTTTCTTT.

The CDR3 loop is CSVELAGVPNTGELFF. The CDR3 DNA sequence: TGCAGCGTTGAACTAGCGGGGGTTCCGAACACCGGGGAGCTGTTTTTT. V is TRBV29-1 and J is TRBJ2-2; 10 positions match TRBD2. The CDR3 length is 16 residues. CDR1 SQVTM and CDR2 ANQGSEA come from the germline V gene. V lost 2 bases to trimming and J lost 0 bases; unmatched junction nucleotides: 3.

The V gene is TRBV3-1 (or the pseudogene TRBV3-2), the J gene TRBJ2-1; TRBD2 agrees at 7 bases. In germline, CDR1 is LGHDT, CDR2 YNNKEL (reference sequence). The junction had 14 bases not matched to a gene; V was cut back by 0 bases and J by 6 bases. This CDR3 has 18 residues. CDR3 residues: CASSQERSGLGVLNEQFF. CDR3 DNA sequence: TGTGCCAGCAGCCAAGAGAGGTCTGGACTAGGGGTTCTCAATGAGCAGTTCTTC.

This chain's CDR3 is CASSQQGVNTEAFF. CDR3 in DNA: TGTGCCAGCAGTCAACAGGGCGTGAACACTGAAGCTTTCTTT. The chain couples TRBV14 to TRBJ1-1, with a possible D match to TRBD1 (6 bases). V lost 6 bases, J lost 0 bases, and 11 bases lay in between. The CDR3 totals 14 residues. Per germline, CDR1 SGHDN and CDR2 FVKESK. Full variable domain (missing parts from reference TRBV14 and TRBJ1-1): EAGVTQFPSHSVIEKGQTVTLRCDPISGHDNLYWYRRVMGKEIKFLLHFVKESKQDESGMPNNRFLAERTGGTYSTLKVQPAELEDSGVYFCASSQQGVNTEAFFGQGTRLTVV.

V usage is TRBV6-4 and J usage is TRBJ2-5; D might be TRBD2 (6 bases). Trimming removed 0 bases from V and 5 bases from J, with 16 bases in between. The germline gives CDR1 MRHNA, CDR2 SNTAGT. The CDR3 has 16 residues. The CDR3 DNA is TGTGCCAGCAGTGACTCGACTCGGGGGAGAGGGGAGACCCAGTACTTC. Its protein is CASSDSTRGRGETQYF.

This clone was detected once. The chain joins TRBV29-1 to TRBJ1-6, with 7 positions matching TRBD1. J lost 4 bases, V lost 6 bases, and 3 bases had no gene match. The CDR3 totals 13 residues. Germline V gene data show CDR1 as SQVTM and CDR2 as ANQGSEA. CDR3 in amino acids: CSVRQGYNSPLHF. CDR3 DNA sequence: TGCAGCGTGAGACAGGGTTATAATTCACCCCTCCACTTT. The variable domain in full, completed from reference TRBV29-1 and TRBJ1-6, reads SAVISQKPSRDICQRGTSLTIQCQVDSQVTMMFWYRQQPGQSLTLIATANQGSEATYESGFVIDKFPISRPNLTFSTLTVSNMSPEDSSIYLCSVRQGYNSPLHFGNGTRLTVT.